The entry below describes one T cell receptor beta chain. Its antigen is currently unknown. The CDR3 consists of 16 residues. Deletions cut 4 bases from V and 2 bases from J, with 15 bases between. Germline CDR1 reads LNHDA; CDR2 reads SQIVND (reference sequence). This entry comes from a study of beta chain features in type 1 diabetes. Overall study results and limits: Shortening that was moderate but significant affected the TCRB CDR3s of Type 1 diabetes patients in all four CD4+ subsets. Patients and controls would share equally any PCR tilt toward shorter templates.

Cell sorting via CD45RO/CCR7/CD25/CD127/CD95/CD27 was performed to obtain CD4+ naive, central memory, regulatory and stem cell-like memory cells. Expressed TCRB transcripts were sequenced because the entire RNA isolate underwent reverse transcription. Clones were sequenced by immunoSEQ multiplex PCR, and TCRdb holds only the in-frame ones, with some missing. The sample carries a few hundred thousand clones, over 8.5% recorded once. This sequence was found in a woman between 18 and 30 years old in good health. Sequencing used naive CD4+ T cells from blood. The rearrangement uses TRBV19 and TRBJ1-5; D not resolved. This chain's CDR3 is CASSTATAAGNQPQHF. The CDR3 DNA sequence: TGTGCCAGTAGTACAGCGACGGCGGCCGGCAATCAGCCCCAGCATTTT. Variable domain in full (rest from reference TRBV19 and TRBJ1-5): DGGITQSPKYLFRKEGQNVTLSCEQNLNHDAMYWYRQDPGQGLRLIYYSQIVNDFQKGDIAEGYSVSREKKESFPLTVTSAQKNPTAFYLCASSTATAAGNQPQHFGDGTRLSIL.